The 13 T cell receptor beta chains reported below all come from one sample, sequenced in a study of blood T cell repertoires in COVID-19. Generated by immunoSEQ multiplex PCR, the TCRdb table keeps only in-frame clones and is missing some. The sample contains about 160,000 clones, less than 85% of which appear only once. Sequenced sample: PBMCs or T cells enriched from blood (not recorded which). The receptors were sampled from a man between 60 and 75 years old who had recovered from COVID-19.

The chain combines TRBV5-4 with TRBJ1-4; the match to TRBD1 covers 10 bases. The germline CDR1 and CDR2 sequences are SGHNT and YYREEE (reference sequence). V gave up 4 bases and J gave up 5 bases; unmatched junction bases: 8. This CDR3 has 16 residues. Here the CDR3 DNA reads TGTGCCAGCAGCCCGGGACAGGGGCTGGGGAATGAAAAACTGTTTTTT. Protein sequence: CASSPGQGLGNEKLFF. Looking up the rest from reference TRBV5-4 and TRBJ1-4 gives the full variable domain: ETGVTQSPTHLIKTRGQQVTLRCSSQSGHNTVSWYQQALGQGPQFIFQYYREEENGRGNFPPRFSGLQFPNYSSELNVNALELDDSALYLCASSPGQGLGNEKLFFGSGTQLSVL.

V and J are TRBV9 and TRBJ2-3; TRBD1 matches 9 bases. The CDR3 length is 15 residues. V lost 3 bases and J lost 5; bases outside the gene matches: 7. CDR1 and CDR2 (germline): SGDLS, YYNGEE. In DNA form, the CDR3 reads TGTGCCAGCAGCGGAGGGACAGGGCAAGTAGATACGCAGTATTTT. Encoded protein: CASSGGTGQVDTQYF.

The CDR3 bases are TGTGCCAGCAGCTTCATCGACAGGGTAACCGGGGAGCTGTTTTTT. Residues: CASSFIDRVTGELFF. The rearrangement uses TRBV5-4 and TRBJ2-2; 7 bases map to TRBD1. V was clipped by 2 bases and J by 5 bases; unmatched bases: 6. This CDR3 region has 15 residues. Germline values: CDR1 SGHNT, CDR2 YYREEE (reference sequence).

This chain uses TRBV28 with TRBJ2-7; D may be TRBD1 (6 bases). The CDR3 runs to 14 residues. The germline CDR1 and CDR2 sequences are MDHEN and SYDVKM. Trimming left V 7 bases short and J 9 bases short, with 22 bases between. Written as DNA, the CDR3 is TGTGCCAGCACTGGCAACAGGGCTGTCGGAGGGCAGTACTTC. Translation: CASTGNRAVGGQYF.

The rearrangement joins TRBV27 to TRBJ2-5; TRBD1 is a possible D gene (6 bases). V lost 6 bases, J lost 5 bases, and 16 bases lay in between. CDR3 size: 14 residues. Germline CDR1 is MNHEY and CDR2 is SMNVEV (reference sequence). The CDR3 nucleotides are TGTGCCAGCAGAGAGACAGGTCTTCTGGAGACCCAGTACTTC. The encoded protein is CASRETGLLETQYF.

CDR3 in amino acids: CASSHLQRSVYGYTF. Here the CDR3 DNA reads TGTGCCAGCAGCCATCTCCAACGGAGCGTCTATGGCTACACCTTC. The V gene is TRBV3-1 (or the pseudogene TRBV3-2), the J gene TRBJ1-2; D not certain. The CDR3 sequence is 15 residues long. Trimming took off 3 bases at V and 4 bases at J, with 15 bases between the two ends. CDR1 is LGHDT, CDR2 YNNKEL, per germline (reference sequence).

The chain links TRBV10-2 to TRBJ2-7; maybe TRBD1 (6 bases). The CDR3 totals 15 residues. CDR1 is WSHSY and CDR2 is SAAADI in the germline V gene. Trimming removed 2 bases from V and 0 bases from J, with 11 bases in between. The CDR3 DNA reads as TGCGCCAGCAGTGAGCGGGGACAAGCCTCCTACGAGCAGTACTTC. Protein: CASSERGQASYEQYF.

This rearrangement joins TRBV5-4 to TRBJ1-1; D remains ambiguous. This CDR3 is built from 14 residues. Germline V lookup: CDR1 SGHNT, CDR2 YYREEE (reference sequence). Deletions cut 2 bases from V and 1 base from J, with 9 bases between. Written as DNA, the CDR3 is TGTGCCAGCAGCTTAAGCAACAGGAACACTGAAGCTTTCTTT. The encoded protein is CASSLSNRNTEAFF.

J is TRBJ2-1 and V is TRBV9, with D perhaps matching TRBD2 (6 bases). The CDR3 is 18 amino acids. Trimming pared 1 base from V and 1 base from J, leaving 18 bases between. The germline V gene has CDR1 SGDLS and CDR2 YYNGEE. The CDR3 here is CASSVSSGGPVSYNEQFF. CDR3 sequence (DNA): TGTGCCAGCAGCGTAAGTAGCGGAGGACCAGTGTCCTACAATGAGCAGTTCTTC.

This chain links TRBV6-5 with TRBJ2-3; 8 bases agree with TRBD1. CDR1 and CDR2 from the germline V gene are MNHEY and SVGAGI. V lost 7 bases and J lost 8; bases outside the gene matches: 8. The CDR3 runs 13 residues. CDR3 protein: CASMRDGQGTQYF. The CDR3 DNA is TGTGCCAGCATGAGGGACGGACAGGGTACGCAGTATTTT.

V gene TRBV3-1 (or the pseudogene TRBV3-2) combines with J gene TRBJ1-6, with D possibly TRBD1 on 6 matching bases. CDR1 is LGHDT, CDR2 YNNKEL, per germline (reference sequence). This CDR3 spans 13 amino acids. V gave up 2 bases and J gave up 10 bases, with 9 bases separating them. This chain's CDR3 is CASSQHRDSPLHF. The CDR3 nucleotides read TGTGCCAGCAGCCAACACAGGGACTCACCCCTCCACTTT.

The chain uses TRBV24-1 and TRBJ1-6; a weak D match, TRBD1 (6 bases). CDR1 KGHDR and CDR2 SFDVKD come from the germline V gene. V lost 9 bases and J lost 3, with 11 bases in between. This CDR3 contains 14 residues. CDR3 sequence: CATQGTGYNSPLHF. In DNA, the CDR3 is TGTGCCACCCAGGGGACGGGCTATAATTCACCCCTCCACTTT.

The rearrangement joins TRBV10-3 to TRBJ2-2; possibly TRBD1 for D (5 bases). The germline gives CDR1 ENHRY, CDR2 SYGVKD. V shed 7 bases and J shed 0 bases, with 21 bases lying between them. The CDR3 covers 18 residues. The CDR3: CAITARVSTQPNTGELFF. CDR3 nucleotide sequence: TGTGCCATCACCGCCAGGGTCTCCACCCAGCCGAACACCGGGGAGCTGTTTTTT.